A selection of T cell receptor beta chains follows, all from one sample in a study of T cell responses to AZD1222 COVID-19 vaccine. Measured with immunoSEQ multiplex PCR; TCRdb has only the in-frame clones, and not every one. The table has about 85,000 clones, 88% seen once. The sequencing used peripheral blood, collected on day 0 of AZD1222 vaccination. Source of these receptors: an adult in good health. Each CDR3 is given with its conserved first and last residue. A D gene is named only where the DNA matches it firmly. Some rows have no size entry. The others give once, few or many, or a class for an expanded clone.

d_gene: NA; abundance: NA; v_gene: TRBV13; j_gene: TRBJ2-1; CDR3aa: CASSSPDTSSYNEQFF; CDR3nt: TGTGCCAGCAGCTCCCCCGACACAAGTTCGTACAATGAGCAGTTCTTC
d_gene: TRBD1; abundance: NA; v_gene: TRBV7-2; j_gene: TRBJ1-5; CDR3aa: CASSLGLDRAIQPQHF; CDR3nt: TGTGCCAGCAGCTTAGGGCTTGACAGGGCTATTCAGCCCCAGCATTTT
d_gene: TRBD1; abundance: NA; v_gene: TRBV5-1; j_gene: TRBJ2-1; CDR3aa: CASSLETGALNYNEQFF; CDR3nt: TGCGCCAGCAGCTTGGAAACAGGGGCCCTAAACTACAATGAGCAGTTCTTC
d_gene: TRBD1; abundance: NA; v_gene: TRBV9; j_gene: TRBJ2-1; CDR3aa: CASSTRQGANEQFF; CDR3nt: TGTGCCAGCAGCACTCGACAGGGGGCAAATGAGCAGTTCTTC
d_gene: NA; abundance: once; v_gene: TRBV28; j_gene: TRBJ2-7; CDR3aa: CASRQSSGTLSYEQYF; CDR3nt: TGTGCCAGCAGACAATCCTCCGGGACACTATCCTACGAGCAGTACTTC
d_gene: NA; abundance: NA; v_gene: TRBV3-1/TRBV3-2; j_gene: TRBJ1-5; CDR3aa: CASSPLSSNQPQHF; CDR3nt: TGTGCCAGCAGCCCCTTGTCGAGCAATCAGCCCCAGCATTTT
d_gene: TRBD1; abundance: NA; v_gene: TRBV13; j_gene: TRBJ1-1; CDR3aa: CASRAGTGIISEAFF; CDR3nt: TGTGCCAGCAGGGCGGGGACAGGGATTATCTCTGAAGCTTTCTTT
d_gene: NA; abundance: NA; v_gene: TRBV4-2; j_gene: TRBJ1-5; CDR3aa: CASSQEGGRVQPQHF; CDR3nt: TGTGCCAGCAGCCAAGAGGGGGGGCGCGTTCAGCCCCAGCATTTT
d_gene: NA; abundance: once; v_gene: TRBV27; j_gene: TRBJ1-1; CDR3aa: CASSFQGLNTEAFF; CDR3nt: TGTGCCAGCAGTTTTCAGGGCTTAAACACTGAAGCTTTCTTT
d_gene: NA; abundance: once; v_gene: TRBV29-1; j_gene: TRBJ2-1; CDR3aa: CSVWGADHYNEQFF; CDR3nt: TGCAGCGTTTGGGGGGCTGACCACTACAATGAGCAGTTCTTC